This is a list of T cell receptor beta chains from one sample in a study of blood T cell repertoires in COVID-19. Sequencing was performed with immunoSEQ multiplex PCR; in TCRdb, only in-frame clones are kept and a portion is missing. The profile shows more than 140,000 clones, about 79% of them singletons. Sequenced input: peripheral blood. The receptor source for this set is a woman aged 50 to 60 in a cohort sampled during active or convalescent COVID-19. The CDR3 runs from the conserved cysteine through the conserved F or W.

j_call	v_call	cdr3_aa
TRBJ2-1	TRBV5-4	CASSLGLAGSNEQFF
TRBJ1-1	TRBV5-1	CASSAQENTEAFF
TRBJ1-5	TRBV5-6	CASSLSFGRGNQPQHF
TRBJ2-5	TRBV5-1	CASSLTGEETQYF
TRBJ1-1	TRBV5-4	CASSAGTSGAFF
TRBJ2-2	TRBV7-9	CASSRDRETGELFF
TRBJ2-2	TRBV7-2	CASSMTGGTGELFF
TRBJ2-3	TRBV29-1	CSVEFVGGGAGADTQYF
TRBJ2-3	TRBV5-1	CASSRGQAGDTQYF
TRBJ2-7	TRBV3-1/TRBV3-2	CASSGLSSSYEQYF
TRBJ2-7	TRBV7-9	CASSLGESLTYEQYF
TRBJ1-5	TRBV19	CASSMGQVHQPQHF
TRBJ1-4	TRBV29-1	CSVSNLDEKLFF
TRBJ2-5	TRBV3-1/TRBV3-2	CASSQRRETQYF
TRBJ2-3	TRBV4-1	CASRDTRTDTQYF
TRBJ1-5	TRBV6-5	CASQQSNQPQHF
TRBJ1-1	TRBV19	CASSIGGLITEAFF
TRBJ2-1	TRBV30	CAWSAAGGRNEQFF
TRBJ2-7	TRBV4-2	CASSQEPGQGHEQYF
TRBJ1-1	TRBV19	CASKIRDRGMNTEAFF
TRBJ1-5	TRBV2	CASSVRVSNQPQHF
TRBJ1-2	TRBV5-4	CASSLAFYGTGNYGYTF
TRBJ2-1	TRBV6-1	CASSDIWWETGYNEQFF
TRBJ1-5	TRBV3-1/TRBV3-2	CASSQDRDQPQHF
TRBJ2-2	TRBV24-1	CATSDSGGPTPRLELFF
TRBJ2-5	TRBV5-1	CASSLGPTSGQETQYF
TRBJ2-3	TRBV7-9	CASRMAASGGDTQYF
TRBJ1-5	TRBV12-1	CASKLQPSWGRQPQHF
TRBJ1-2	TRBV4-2	CASSHAPSGLQEGYTF
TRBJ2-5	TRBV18	CASSPNYQETQYF
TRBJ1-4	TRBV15	CATSRDGVSWSEKLFF
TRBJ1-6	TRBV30	CAWSLRSASDYNSPLHF
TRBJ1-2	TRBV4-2	CASSQFPRNGYTF
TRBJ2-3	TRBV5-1	CASFEGASKLTDTQYF
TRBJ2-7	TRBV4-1	CASSQVLSGGQYEQYF
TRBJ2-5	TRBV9	CASSRGGGWETQYF
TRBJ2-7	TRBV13	CASSLSGEGFYEQYF